This TCR beta chain came from a study of blood T cells in healthy people across ages. CDR1 is SGHTA, CDR2 FQGNSA, per germline. This CDR3 spans 14 amino acids. Unmatched junction bases numbered 2, after V lost 1 base and J lost 8 bases. With regard to this clonotype: Its antigen is unknown.

Primers used in a second PCR of about 6 to 11 cycles were a sample-barcoded 5' primer and a J-beta primer mix. Template switching added a 12-random-nucleotide identifier to every cDNA molecule. TCRdb processed the 5' RACE reads anew with MiXCR; each CDR3 protein has one entry. The sample gives about 780,000 distinct CDR3 sequences, 35% to 60% of which show up once; approximately 18% is in the top ten. Study-wide results and limits: No one knew whether donors had CMV, which possibly confounded expanded clonotype changes. Age brought a roughly linear fall in TCR beta diversity measured per million T cells. It was the long-lived donors that had more naive CD4+ cells and higher diversity than aged donors.

The sample taken for sequencing was blood. The gene calls are TRBV7-2 and TRBJ2-3; 11 bases are a match to TRBD2. The sequence came from a man older than 75 in good health. The DNA for the CDR3 is TGTGCCAGCAGCTTAGGGGGACTAGCGGCTACGCAGTATTTT. Its protein product is CASSLGGLAATQYF.